The T cell receptor beta chain under discussion was sequenced for a study of blood T cells in healthy people across ages. Study-level results: Leaving the PBMCs unsorted stopped any conclusive comparison of naive versus antigen-experienced cells.

The CDR3 has 13 amino acids. The germline V and J ends were trimmed by 6 bases and 3 bases, with 9 bases remaining between them. Germline CDR1 and CDR2: SGHTA and FQGTGA. A J-beta primer mix and a sample-barcoded 5' primer were used in a second PCR of about 7 to 12 cycles. MiXCR was run by TCRdb on the 5' RACE reads, yielding one entry per CDR3 protein. The repertoire consists of 780,000 or so distinct CDR3 sequences, with 25% occurring once and the leading ten covering under 4.5%. About this clonotype: Its antigen is not identified.

The data also belong to a second study, concerning T cells of mothers and their children. That study reports: Mothers and children who were related shared slightly more overlap than unrelated pairs, but not significantly more.

Sequences were obtained from blood. The genes are TRBV7-3 and TRBJ2-1, with unresolved D. This TCR derives from a boy aged 5-17 years in good health. The CDR3 region has the DNA TGTGCCAGCAGTTTGTATGGCTACAATGAGCAGTTCTTC. Its translation: CASSLYGYNEQFF.